These 10 T cell receptor beta chains were all obtained from the same sample, sequenced in a study of shared clonotypes between healthy human individuals. Clones were sequenced by immunoSEQ multiplex PCR, and TCRdb holds only the in-frame ones, with some missing. The sample has about 2.2 million clones, about 94% seen once. CD45RO-negative CD8 cells positively selected for CCR7 made up the naive population, which excluded terminally differentiated effector memory CD45RA+ cells. The sequencing input was naive CD8+ T cells from PBMCs. The receptors were gathered from a man between 18 and 35 years old in good health. Some clones in this sample may be carry-over from other donors' samples.

Remarks on this clone: Germline is not matched at one junction end, which may reflect a read error. CDR3 sequence: CASSQGSKDTQYF. The CDR3 nucleotides are TGCGCCAGCAGCCAAGGCAGCAAAGATACGCAGTATTTT. The rearrangement joins TRBV4-3 to TRBJ2-3; D remains ambiguous. The CDR3 runs to 13 residues. The germline V gene has CDR1 LGHNA and CDR2 YSLEER.

The genes are TRBV9 and TRBJ2-7; 7 nucleotides line up with TRBD1. Germline loops: CDR1 SGDLS, CDR2 YYNGEE. This CDR3 is built from 15 residues. Losses at the gene ends were 0 bases for V and 0 bases for J; bases not matched to a gene: 3. DNA for the CDR3: TGTGCCAGCAGCGTAGACGCAGGGGGCTCCTACGAGCAGTACTTC. It translates to CASSVDAGGSYEQYF.

The chain links TRBV27 to TRBJ2-7; 7 positions agree with TRBD1. Unmatched junction bases numbered 10, after V lost 5 bases and J lost 6 bases. There are 14 residues in the CDR3. CDR1 and CDR2 (germline): MNHEY, SMNVEV (reference sequence). This CDR3 is CASSGRQGVSEQYF. The CDR3 bases are TGTGCCAGCAGTGGTAGACAGGGTGTCAGCGAGCAGTACTTC.

The rearrangement joins TRBV19 to TRBJ2-1; the D is unclear. V was trimmed by 5 bases and J by 0 bases, leaving 5 bases between them. The CDR3 consists of 13 residues. The germline CDR1 and CDR2 sequences are LNHDA and SQIVND (reference sequence). The CDR3 sequence: CASSSTSYNEQFF. The CDR3, as DNA: TGTGCCAGTAGTTCCACCTCCTACAATGAGCAGTTCTTC.

Here the CDR3 DNA reads TGTGCCAGCAGCCATGCCAAGGGGCATAGCACTAATGAGCAGTTCTTC. It codes for CASSHAKGHSTNEQFF. This chain links TRBV14 with TRBJ2-1; TRBD1 is a possible D gene (5 bases). CDR1 and CDR2 (germline): SGHDN, FVKESK. Trimming cost V 3 bases and J 7 bases, with 19 bases left between them. This CDR3 has 16 amino acids. Supplemented by reference TRBV14 and TRBJ2-1, the full variable domain reads EAGVTQFPSHSVIEKGQTVTLRCDPISGHDNLYWYRRVMGKEIKFLLHFVKESKQDESGMPNNRFLAERTGGTYSTLKVQPAELEDSGVYFCASSHAKGHSTNEQFFGPGTRLTVL.

The V gene is TRBV5-4, the J gene TRBJ1-2; D is possibly TRBD1 (5 bases). The V gene's germline CDR1 is SGHNT and CDR2 YYREEE (reference sequence). Between the trimmed V and J ends, which lost 3 bases and 3 bases, there was a span of 18 bases. The CDR3 is 16 amino acids. CDR3: CASSSPRDRLHYGYTF. DNA for the CDR3: TGTGCCAGCAGCTCTCCCCGGGACCGCCTACACTATGGCTACACCTTC.

J is TRBJ2-7 and V is TRBV6-5, with 7 bases fitting TRBD1. Unmatched junction bases numbered 9, after V lost 3 bases and J lost 4 bases. The germline V gene has CDR1 MNHEY and CDR2 SVGAGI. The CDR3 is 15 amino acids. The CDR3 coding sequence is TGTGCCAGCAGTTATGTTAGGGGGACAGCTTACGAGCAGTACTTC. As protein: CASSYVRGTAYEQYF.

This clone came up once. The chain links TRBV6-1 to TRBJ2-1, with 9 nucleotides matching TRBD2. V lost 2 bases, J lost 9 bases, and 14 bases stayed unmatched. The germline CDR1 and CDR2 sequences are MNHNS and SASEGT. The CDR3 contains 17 residues. CDR3 DNA sequence: TGTGCCAGCAGTGAATGGGGACTAGCATCAGAGGATAGTGAGCAGTTCTTC. Translated: CASSEWGLASEDSEQFF.

This clone was recorded only once. The chain couples TRBV4-3 to TRBJ2-1; D may be TRBD2 (5 bases). The V end was cut by 3 bases, the J end by 4 bases, with 19 bases between. This CDR3 contains 17 residues. The germline V gene encodes CDR1 LGHNA and CDR2 YSLEER. The CDR3 DNA follows: TGCGCCAGCAGCCATGCGAGAAGAGGGAGTTTGTACAATGAGCAGTTCTTC. Protein sequence: CASSHARRGSLYNEQFF.

A word on this clone: Different DNA sequences within this sample yield the same CDR3. This rearrangement joins TRBV28 to TRBJ2-7; D is unclear. The length of the CDR3 is 13 residues. Per germline, CDR1 MDHEN and CDR2 SYDVKM. Trimming pared 3 bases from V and 1 base from J, leaving 7 bases between. The chain's CDR3 is CASSFGRSYEQYF. The CDR3 DNA reads TGTGCCAGCAGTTTTGGACGTTCCTACGAGCAGTACTTC.